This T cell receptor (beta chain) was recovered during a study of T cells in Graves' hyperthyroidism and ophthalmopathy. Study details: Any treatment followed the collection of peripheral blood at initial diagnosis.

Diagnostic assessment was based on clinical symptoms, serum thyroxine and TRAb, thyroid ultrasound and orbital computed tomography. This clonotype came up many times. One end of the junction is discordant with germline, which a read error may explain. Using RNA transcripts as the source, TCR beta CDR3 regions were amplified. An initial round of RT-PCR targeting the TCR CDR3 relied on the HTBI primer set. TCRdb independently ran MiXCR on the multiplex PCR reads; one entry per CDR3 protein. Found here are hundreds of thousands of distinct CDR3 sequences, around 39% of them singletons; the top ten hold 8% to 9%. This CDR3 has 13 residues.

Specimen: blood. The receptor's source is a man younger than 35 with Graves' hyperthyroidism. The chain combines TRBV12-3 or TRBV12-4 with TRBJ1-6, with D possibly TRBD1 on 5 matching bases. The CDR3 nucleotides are TGTGCCAGCAGTTCCCAGGACACACAGAATCCTAACTTT. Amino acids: CASSSQDTQNPNF.